Presented here are 13 T cell receptor beta chains from one specimen sequenced in a study of identical twins. MiXCR, applied by TCRdb to the 5' RACE reads, yields one record per CDR3 protein. This sample yields 450,000 to 650,000 distinct CDR3 sequences, of which roughly 15% are seen a single time; more than 0.4% belongs to the top ten. The sample also formed part of further work on yellow fever vaccine responses in identical twins.

The sample comprised CD4+ T cells sorted from blood. The receptors shown here come from a woman aged 18-29 years in good health.

The chain recombines TRBV4-1 with TRBJ1-5; the match to TRBD1 covers 7 bases. The CDR3 length is 15 residues. V lost 4 bases, J lost 2 bases, and 5 bases stayed unmatched. Germline lookup yields CDR1 MGHRA and CDR2 YSYEKL. The CDR3 sequence: CASSPDRVGNQPQHF. The DNA of the CDR3 is TGCGCCAGCAGCCCCGACAGGGTTGGCAATCAGCCCCAGCATTTT.

The V and J genes are TRBV7-2 and TRBJ2-1; unclear D gene. Germline V gene lookup returns CDR1 SGHTA and CDR2 FQGNSA. The V end lost 1 base, the J end lost 8 bases, and 9 bases lay between the germline ends. CDR3 length: 13 residues. The CDR3 DNA reads TGTGCCAGCAGCTTAGGTTTGGGCTATGAGCAGTTCTTC. Translation gives CASSLGLGYEQFF.

This clonotype was counted only a few times. The chain combines TRBV6-5 with TRBJ2-1, with D possibly called TRBD1 or TRBD2 (5 bases each). CDR3 length: 15 amino acids. CDR1 and CDR2 from the germline V gene are MNHEY and SVGAGI. V was cut by 2 bases and J by 4 bases, with 12 bases left in between. CDR3 sequence: CASSYGGIGYNEQFF. In DNA form, the CDR3 reads TGTGCCAGCAGTTACGGGGGAATAGGATACAATGAGCAGTTCTTC.

Of note for this clonotype: Germline and junction disagree at one end, which may indicate a read error. V usage is TRBV29-1 and J usage is TRBJ2-1, with D possibly called TRBD1 or TRBD2 (6 bases each). Germline values: CDR1 SQVTM, CDR2 ANQGSEA. This CDR3 has 19 residues. As DNA, the CDR3 is TGCAGCGTCGAAGGTCCCGGGGGCTACCCTCGAAGCTCCTACAATGAGCAGTTCTTC. It translates to CSVEGPGGYPRSSYNEQFF.

The genes are TRBV4-1 and TRBJ2-5, with D perhaps TRBD2 (5 bases). The germline gives CDR1 MGHRA, CDR2 YSYEKL. Trimming cost V 1 base and J 5 bases, with 11 bases left between them. The CDR3 is 14 residues long. CDR3 residues: CASSQVPSFETQYF. For the CDR3, the DNA is TGCGCCAGCAGCCAAGTACCTAGCTTCGAGACCCAGTACTTC.

The V call is TRBV21-1, the J call TRBJ2-5; the table's D call, TRBD2, was not checked against the DNA. TRBV21-1 represents a pseudogene. The CDR3 totals 15 residues. Here the CDR3 DNA reads TGTGCCAGCAGCCAGGCTAGCGGGAAGTGGGAGACCCAGTACTTC. Amino acid sequence: CASSQASGKWETQYF.

V usage is TRBV20-1 and J usage is TRBJ2-2; D may be TRBD2 (6 bases). CDR3 length: 15 amino acids. V lost 6 bases and J 0 bases, leaving 14 bases between the germline ends. Germline V gene sequence: CDR1 DFQATT, CDR2 SNEGSKA (reference sequence). Here the CDR3 reads CSAPYGGANTGELFF. DNA for the CDR3: TGCAGTGCCCCCTACGGGGGAGCGAACACCGGGGAGCTGTTTTTT.

Only a few counts were recorded for this clonotype. CDR3 sequence reads: CASSQPGLARRSTDTQYF. CDR3 bases: TGTGCCAGCAGCCAACCGGGGTTAGCGAGGAGGAGCACAGATACGCAGTATTTT. The chain couples TRBV3-1 to TRBJ2-3; a weak D match, TRBD2 (5 bases). The CDR3 contains 18 residues. V was trimmed by 2 bases and J by 0 bases, leaving 18 bases between them. CDR1 and CDR2 from the germline V gene are LGHDT and YNNKEL (reference sequence).

In this sample, this clonotype turned up a few times. The genes are TRBV5-1 and TRBJ2-3; 9 bases fit TRBD1. The CDR3 has 14 residues. The ends lost 4 bases at V and 6 bases at J; junction bases unmatched: 6. Germline CDR1 is SGHRS and CDR2 is YFSETQ. In DNA, the CDR3 is TGCGCCAGCAGCCAAACAGGGGGCTTGGATACGCAGTATTTT. Protein product: CASSQTGGLDTQYF.

This clonotype was counted at least ten times. The CDR3 region has the DNA TGTGCCACCAGTGAAGGGTTGAGCAATCAGCCCCAGCATTTT. It is translated as CATSEGLSNQPQHF. The rearrangement uses TRBV24-1 and TRBJ1-5; D remains unclear. The length of the CDR3 is 14 residues. Trimming pared 4 bases from V and 1 base from J, leaving 7 bases between. Germline V gene lookup returns CDR1 KGHDR and CDR2 SFDVKD.

V gene TRBV6-1 combines with J gene TRBJ2-5; D is perhaps TRBD1 or TRBD2 (5 bases each). CDR3 size: 16 residues. Trimming cost V 8 bases and J 3 bases, with 22 bases left between them. Germline-derived CDR1 and CDR2 are MNHNS and SASEGT. CDR3 nucleotide sequence: TGTGCCAGCTCCCTGGGGGTAGCGCCATTTAAAGAGACCCAGTACTTC. This sequence encodes CASSLGVAPFKETQYF.

The rearrangement uses TRBV6-1 and TRBJ2-1; 9 nucleotides match TRBD2. J gave up 4 bases and V 3 bases, and 4 bases lay outside the gene matches. The CDR3 is made up of 15 amino acids. The germline CDR1 and CDR2 sequences are MNHNS and SASEGT. The CDR3 region has the DNA TGTGCCAGCAGTGACGTTAGCGGGAGATACAATGAGCAGTTCTTC. Encoded protein: CASSDVSGRYNEQFF.

The chain couples TRBV2 to TRBJ2-5, with TRBD1 identical over 9 bases. Germline V gives CDR1 SNHLY, CDR2 FYNNEI. V shed 5 bases and J 5 bases; nucleotides not matched to a gene: 9. This CDR3 comprises 15 residues. CDR3 sequence: CASSQSYRGRETQYF. The CDR3 coding sequence is TGTGCCAGCAGTCAGAGCTACAGGGGGCGCGAGACCCAGTACTTC.